This TCR beta chain was recorded in a study of T cells in localized non-small cell lung cancer. Trimming took off 4 bases at V and 5 bases at J, with 12 bases between the two ends. The germline CDR1 and CDR2 sequences are SGHTS and YDEGEE. CDR3 length equals 14 residues. The study's findings and limits: Only one tumor region went through sequencing, so heterogeneity may still be there. Longer overall survival was associated with a higher density of T cells in the blood. Adjacent lung was found to contain a median roughly 60 of the top 100 tumor clones.

Sequencing used immunoSEQ multiplex PCR; TCRdb keeps in-frame clones, though not all of them. The sample has approximately 43,000 clones; about 90% are singletons. Remarks on this clone: Antigen unknown.

This chain connects TRBV5-8 to TRBJ2-2; D is unresolved. The TCR originated in a female donor older than 55 with stage I squamous cell lung carcinoma. The specimen comprised peripheral blood, sampled before any cancer treatment. CDR3 protein: CASSPLVSTGELFF. As DNA, the CDR3 is TGTGCCAGCAGCCCTTTAGTCTCAACCGGGGAGCTGTTTTTT.